This T cell receptor (beta chain) was identified during a study of radiotherapy plus CTLA-4 blockade in lung cancer. The overall study: Objective responses were seen in around 20% of patients, disease control in roughly 30%. Study-wide findings and caveats: After radiotherapy and ipilimumab, tumor-derived clones expanded in peripheral blood. Interferon-beta and early blood T cell clone dynamics reportedly predicted response best.

For this clone: Its cognate antigen is unknown.

The method was immunoSEQ multiplex PCR; TCRdb's version includes in-frame clones alone and lacks a portion of them. In the table there are over 60,000 clones, 85% to 90% of which are singletons. Germline CDR1 is MDHEN and CDR2 is SYDVKM. The germline V and J ends were trimmed by 3 bases and 7 bases, with 10 bases remaining between them. The CDR3 runs 13 residues. Treatment of patients with chemo-refractory metastatic non-small-cell lung cancer consisted of focal radiation plus CTLA-4 blockade with ipilimumab. The receptor was isolated from a human donor with non-small cell lung cancer who had stable disease on radiotherapy plus ipilimumab. V and J are TRBV28 and TRBJ1-5; a possible D gene is TRBD1 (5 bases). The sample in question was peripheral blood, obtained from a patient treated with radiotherapy plus ipilimumab. The CDR3 sequence is CASSLRGRQPQHF. The CDR3 DNA sequence: TGTGCCAGCAGTTTGCGGGGGAGACAGCCCCAGCATTTT. Full variable domain (outside the CDR3, taken from reference TRBV28 and TRBJ1-5): DVKVTQSSRYLVKRTGEKVFLECVQDMDHENMFWYRQDPGLGLRLIYFSYDVKMKEKGDIPEGYSVSREKKERFSLILESASTNQTSMYLCASSLRGRQPQHFGDGTRLSIL.